Reported below is one T cell receptor beta chain. Amplified regions were TCR beta CDR3 sequences from RNA transcripts. An initial round of RT-PCR targeting the TCR CDR3 relied on the HTBI primer set. TCRdb reprocessed the multiplex PCR reads with MiXCR, giving one entry per CDR3 protein. The sample carries hundreds of thousands of distinct CDR3 sequences, roughly 14% recorded once. The V end was cut by 7 bases, the J end by 8 bases, with 20 bases between. The CDR3 totals 14 residues. CDR1 and CDR2 from the germline V gene are MDHEN and SYDVKM. The data were obtained in a study of T cells in Graves' hyperthyroidism and ophthalmopathy.

The clonotype comes from a woman aged 40 to 50 with Graves' ophthalmopathy. The chain employs TRBV28 and TRBJ1-2, with TRBD1 as a possible D gene (5 bases). The sequenced sample consisted of blood. CDR3 coding DNA: TGTGCCAGCAATCCCGCGGGACGTCCCGGGGGCTACACCTTC. Amino acids: CASNPAGRPGGYTF.